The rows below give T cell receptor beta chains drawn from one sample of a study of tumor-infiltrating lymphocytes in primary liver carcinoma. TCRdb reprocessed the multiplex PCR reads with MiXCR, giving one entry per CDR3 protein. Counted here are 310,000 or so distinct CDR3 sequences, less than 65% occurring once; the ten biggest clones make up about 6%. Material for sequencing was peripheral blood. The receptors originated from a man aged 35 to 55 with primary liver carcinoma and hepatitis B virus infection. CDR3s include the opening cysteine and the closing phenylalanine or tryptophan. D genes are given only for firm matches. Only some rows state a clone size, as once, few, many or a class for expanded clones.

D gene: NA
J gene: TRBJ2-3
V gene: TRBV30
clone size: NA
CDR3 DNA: TGTGCCTGGAGTGTACTGACAGAGACCACAGATACTCAGTATTTT
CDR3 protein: CAWSVLTETTDTQYF

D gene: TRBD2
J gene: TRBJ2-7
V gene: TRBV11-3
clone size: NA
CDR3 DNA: TGTGCCAGCAGCGCTGGACTAGCAGATTCCACGTGGGCCTACGAGCAGTACTTC
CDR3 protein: CASSAGLADSTWAYEQYF

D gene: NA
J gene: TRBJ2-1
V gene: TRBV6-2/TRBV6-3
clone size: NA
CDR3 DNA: TGTGCCAGCAGTGGCCTCCAGGGTTCCAATGAGCAGTTCTTC
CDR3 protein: CASSGLQGSNEQFF

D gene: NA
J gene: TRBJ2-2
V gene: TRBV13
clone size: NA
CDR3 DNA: TGTGCCAGCAGTATTACCGGGGAGCTGCTTTTT
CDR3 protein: CASSITGELLF

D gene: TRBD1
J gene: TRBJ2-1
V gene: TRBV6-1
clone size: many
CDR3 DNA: TGTGCCAGCAGTGGGGACAGGGTCTCCTACAATGAGCAGTTCTTC
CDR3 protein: CASSGDRVSYNEQFF

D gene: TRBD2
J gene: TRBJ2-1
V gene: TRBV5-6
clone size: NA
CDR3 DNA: TGTGCCGGCAGCGGGGGGACTATTGTCTCCAATGAGCAGTTCTTC
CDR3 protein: CAGSGGTIVSNEQFF

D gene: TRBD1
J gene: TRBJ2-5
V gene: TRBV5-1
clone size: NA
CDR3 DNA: TGCGCCAGCAGCCGGTCCACAGGGGAAACGGAGACCCAGTACTTC
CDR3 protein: CASSRSTGETETQYF

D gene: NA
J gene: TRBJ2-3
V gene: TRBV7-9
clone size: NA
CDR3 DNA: TGTGCCAACAGCTTGGATGGTCTGACAGATACGCAGTATTTT
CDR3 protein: CANSLDGLTDTQYF

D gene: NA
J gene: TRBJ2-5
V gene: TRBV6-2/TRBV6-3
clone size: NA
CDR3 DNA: TGTGCCAGCAGTTACTCTCCCAGGAGGGGGGAAGAGACCCAGTACTTC
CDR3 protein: CASSYSPRRGEETQYF

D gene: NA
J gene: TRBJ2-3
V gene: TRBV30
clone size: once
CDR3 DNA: TGTGCCAGGAGCCGAGGACGCACAGACACGCAGTATTTT
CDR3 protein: CARSRGRTDTQYF

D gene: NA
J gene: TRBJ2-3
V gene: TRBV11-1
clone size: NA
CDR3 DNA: TGTGCCAGCAGCTTACTGATCACTAGCACAGGTACACAGTATTTT
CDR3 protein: CASSLLITSTGTQYF

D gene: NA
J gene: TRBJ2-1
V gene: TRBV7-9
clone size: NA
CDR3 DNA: TGTGCCAGCAACTTAGCCCGGACACCCAGCTACAATGAGCAGTTCTTC
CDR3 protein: CASNLARTPSYNEQFF

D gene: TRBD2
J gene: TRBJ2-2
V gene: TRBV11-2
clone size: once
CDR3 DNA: TGTGCCAGCAGCCAAAACGTACTAGCGGGAGAAAACACTGGGGAGCTGTTTTTT
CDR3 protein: CASSQNVLAGENTGELFF

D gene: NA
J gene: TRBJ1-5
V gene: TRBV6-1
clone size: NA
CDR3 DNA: TGTGTCAGCAGTGAGGAGGAGTCGGATCAGCCCCAGCATTTT
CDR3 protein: CVSSEEESDQPQHF

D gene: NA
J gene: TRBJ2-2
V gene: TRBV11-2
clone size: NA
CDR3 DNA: TGTGCCAGCATCTGGTCGCAAAACGCCGGGGAGCTGTTTTTT
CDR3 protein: CASIWSQNAGELFF

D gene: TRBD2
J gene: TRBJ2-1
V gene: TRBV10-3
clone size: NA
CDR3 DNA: TGTGCCATCAATGATCTTGGAGCGGGACGCAATGAGCAGTTCTTC
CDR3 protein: CAINDLGAGRNEQFF

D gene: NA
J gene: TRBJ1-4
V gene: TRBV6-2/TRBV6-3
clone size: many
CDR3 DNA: TGTGCCAGCAGTTCCGCGGGGGCAACTAATGAAAAACTGTTTTTT
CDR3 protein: CASSSAGATNEKLFF

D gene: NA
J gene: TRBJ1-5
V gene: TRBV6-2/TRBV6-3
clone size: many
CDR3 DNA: TGTGCCAGCAGTTACGCAGGGCCTCAGCCCCAGCATTTT
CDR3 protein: CASSYAGPQPQHF

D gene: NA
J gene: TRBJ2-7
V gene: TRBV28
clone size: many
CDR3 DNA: TGTGCCAGCAGTTCTCCTTACGAGCAGTACTTC
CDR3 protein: CASSSPYEQYF

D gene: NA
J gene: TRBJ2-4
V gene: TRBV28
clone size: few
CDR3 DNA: TGTGCCAGCAGTCCAACAGGACCTTCGGGCATTCAGTACTTC
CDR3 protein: CASSPTGPSGIQYF

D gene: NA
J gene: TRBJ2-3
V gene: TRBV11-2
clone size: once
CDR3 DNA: TGTGCCAGCGGTGTACCCCGGGACGGACACACAGATACGCAGTATTTT
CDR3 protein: CASGVPRDGHTDTQYF

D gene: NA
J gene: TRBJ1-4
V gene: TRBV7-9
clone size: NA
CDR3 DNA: TGTGCCAGTGGGATCGCAACTAATGAAAAACTGTTTTTT
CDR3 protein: CASGIATNEKLFF

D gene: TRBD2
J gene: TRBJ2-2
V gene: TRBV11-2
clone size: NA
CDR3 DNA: TGTGCCAACAGCAGACTAGCTGGGCCTTCCACCGGGGAGCTGTTTTTT
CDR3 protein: CANSRLAGPSTGELFF

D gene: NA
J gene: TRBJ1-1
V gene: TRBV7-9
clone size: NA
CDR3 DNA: TGTGCCAGCAGCTTAACCGACGAGAGCACTGAAGCTTTCTTT
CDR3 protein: CASSLTDESTEAFF

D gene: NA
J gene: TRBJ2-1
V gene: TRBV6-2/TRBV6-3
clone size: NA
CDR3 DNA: TGTGCCAGCAGTTACGAAGTCGGGAGTGCCTTGAATGAGTTCTTC
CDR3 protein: CASSYEVGSALNEFF

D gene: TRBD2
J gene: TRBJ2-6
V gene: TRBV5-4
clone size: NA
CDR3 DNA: TGTGCCAGCAGCTTGGGGCTAGCGGGAGTCTCTGGGGCCAACGTCCTGTCTTTC
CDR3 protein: CASSLGLAGVSGANVLSF

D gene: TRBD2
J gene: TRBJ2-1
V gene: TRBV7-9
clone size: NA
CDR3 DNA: TGTGCCGGGGGGGACTATGAGCAGTTCTTC
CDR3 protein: CAGGDYEQFF

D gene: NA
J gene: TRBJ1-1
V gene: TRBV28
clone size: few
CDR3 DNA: TGTGCCAGCAGTTTATGGGGGGGGAACACTGAAGCTTTCTTT
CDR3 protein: CASSLWGGNTEAFF

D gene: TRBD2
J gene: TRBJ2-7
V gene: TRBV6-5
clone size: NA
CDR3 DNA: TGTGCCAACAGCCAAACAAGCGGGAGCACCTACGAGCAGTACTTC
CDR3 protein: CANSQTSGSTYEQYF

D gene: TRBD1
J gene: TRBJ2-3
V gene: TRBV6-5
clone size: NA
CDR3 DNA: TGTGTCAGCAGTTTCCGGGACAGGGGTGATACGCAGTATTTC
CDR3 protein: CVSSFRDRGDTQYF

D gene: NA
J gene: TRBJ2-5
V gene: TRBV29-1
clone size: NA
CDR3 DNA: TGCAGCACGAGTGTAGGAGATACCCAGTACTTC
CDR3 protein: CSTSVGDTQYF